Listed below are T cell receptor beta chains from one sample, sequenced in a study of T-cell memory formation after mild COVID-19. MiXCR, run by TCRdb on the 5' RACE reads, gives a single entry per CDR3 protein. This table has around 300,000 distinct CDR3 sequences, more than 13% appearing once. The sample was PBMCs or a T cell subset sorted from them (not recorded which). The source of these receptors is a man aged 18 to 35 who had mild COVID-19 (a few samples of this study predate the infection). Cell type and time point are not known. CDR3s include the opening cysteine and the closing phenylalanine or tryptophan. Each record gives: D gene, clone size, V gene, J gene, CDR3 DNA, CDR3 protein. A D gene is named only where the DNA matches it firmly. Where a row states a size, it is once, few, many or the class of an expanded clone; other rows omit it.

D gene: -
clone size: few
V gene: TRBV5-1
J gene: TRBJ1-1
CDR3 DNA: TGCGCCAGCAGTCAGAGGGGGGACACTGAAGCTTTCTTT
CDR3 protein: CASSQRGDTEAFF

D gene: TRBD1
clone size: -
V gene: TRBV15
J gene: TRBJ1-4
CDR3 DNA: TGTGCCACCAGCAGACGGGGACAGGGGGAGAGACTGTTTTTT
CDR3 protein: CATSRRGQGERLFF

D gene: TRBD1
clone size: few
V gene: TRBV6-6
J gene: TRBJ1-1
CDR3 DNA: TGTGCCAGCAGTTACGGCAGGGGGACGAGGACTGAAGCTTTCTTT
CDR3 protein: CASSYGRGTRTEAFF

D gene: -
clone size: -
V gene: TRBV12-3/TRBV12-4
J gene: TRBJ1-2
CDR3 DNA: TGTGCCACCGCGGGGGTCAACTATGGCTACACCTTC
CDR3 protein: CATAGVNYGYTF

D gene: TRBD1
clone size: -
V gene: TRBV4-1
J gene: TRBJ2-2
CDR3 DNA: TGCGCCAGCAGCCGGGGGGACAGGGACGCCGGGGAGCTGTTTTTT
CDR3 protein: CASSRGDRDAGELFF

D gene: -
clone size: many
V gene: TRBV6-2/TRBV6-3
J gene: TRBJ2-3
CDR3 DNA: TGTGCCAGCAGTTACCCGGATACGCAGTATTTT
CDR3 protein: CASSYPDTQYF

D gene: -
clone size: -
V gene: TRBV6-2/TRBV6-3
J gene: TRBJ1-1
CDR3 DNA: TGTGCCAGCAGTTACTACACCACAGGACCGAACACTGAAGCTTTCTTT
CDR3 protein: CASSYYTTGPNTEAFF

D gene: -
clone size: few
V gene: TRBV29-1
J gene: TRBJ1-3
CDR3 DNA: TGCAGCGTCCGACAGTCTTCTGGAAACACCATATATTTT
CDR3 protein: CSVRQSSGNTIYF

D gene: -
clone size: -
V gene: TRBV11-3
J gene: TRBJ2-5
CDR3 DNA: TGTGCCAGCAGCGAGGGGGGCTACGGAGAGACCCAGTACTTC
CDR3 protein: CASSEGGYGETQYF

D gene: TRBD1
clone size: few
V gene: TRBV27
J gene: TRBJ1-1
CDR3 DNA: TGTGCCAGCAGAATTATAGGGACAGCGAACACTGAAGCTTTCTTT
CDR3 protein: CASRIIGTANTEAFF

D gene: -
clone size: few
V gene: TRBV4-3
J gene: TRBJ1-2
CDR3 DNA: TGCGCCAGCAGCCAAGATCCACGAGCCTCAGGAGGCTACACCTTC
CDR3 protein: CASSQDPRASGGYTF

D gene: TRBD1
clone size: -
V gene: TRBV18
J gene: TRBJ1-1
CDR3 DNA: TGTGCCAGCTCACCACAGGACAGGGCCTCCAACACTGAAGCTTTCTTT
CDR3 protein: CASSPQDRASNTEAFF

D gene: -
clone size: many
V gene: TRBV11-2
J gene: TRBJ2-3
CDR3 DNA: TGTGCCAGCAGCTCCACAGATACGCAGTATTTT
CDR3 protein: CASSSTDTQYF

D gene: -
clone size: few
V gene: TRBV5-1
J gene: TRBJ2-7
CDR3 DNA: TGCGCCAGCAGCTCTGCCGGGGCCTACGAGCAGTACTTC
CDR3 protein: CASSSAGAYEQYF

D gene: -
clone size: once
V gene: TRBV29-1
J gene: TRBJ2-3
CDR3 DNA: TGCAGCGTTGAGTGGGACCGAAATTCAGATACGCAGTATTTT
CDR3 protein: CSVEWDRNSDTQYF

D gene: -
clone size: many
V gene: TRBV12-3/TRBV12-4
J gene: TRBJ1-1
CDR3 DNA: TGTGCCAGCAGCCCACAGGGTTGGGGGACTGAAGCTTTCTTT
CDR3 protein: CASSPQGWGTEAFF

D gene: -
clone size: few
V gene: TRBV29-1
J gene: TRBJ2-7
CDR3 DNA: TGCAGCGTTGGAGGGGTGAGCTCCTACGAGCAGTACTTC
CDR3 protein: CSVGGVSSYEQYF

D gene: -
clone size: few
V gene: TRBV11-2
J gene: TRBJ2-6
CDR3 DNA: TGTGCCAGCAGCCTATCCCGCTCTGGGGCCAACGTCCTGACTTTC
CDR3 protein: CASSLSRSGANVLTF